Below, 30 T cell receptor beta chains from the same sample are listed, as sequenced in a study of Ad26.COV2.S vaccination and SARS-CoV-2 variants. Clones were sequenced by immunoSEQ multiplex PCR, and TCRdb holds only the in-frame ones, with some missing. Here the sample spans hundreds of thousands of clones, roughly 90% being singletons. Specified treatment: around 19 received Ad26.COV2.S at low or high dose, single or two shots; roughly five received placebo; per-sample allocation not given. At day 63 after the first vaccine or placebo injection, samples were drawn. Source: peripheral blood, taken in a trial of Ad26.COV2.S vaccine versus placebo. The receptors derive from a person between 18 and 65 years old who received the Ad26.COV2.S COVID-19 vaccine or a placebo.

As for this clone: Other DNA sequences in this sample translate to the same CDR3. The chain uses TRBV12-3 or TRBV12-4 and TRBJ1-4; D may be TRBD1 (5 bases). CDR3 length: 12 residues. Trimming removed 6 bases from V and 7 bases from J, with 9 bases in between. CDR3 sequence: CASSQGGEKLFF. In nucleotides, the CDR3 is TGTGCCAGCAGCCAGGGAGGTGAAAAACTGTTTTTT.

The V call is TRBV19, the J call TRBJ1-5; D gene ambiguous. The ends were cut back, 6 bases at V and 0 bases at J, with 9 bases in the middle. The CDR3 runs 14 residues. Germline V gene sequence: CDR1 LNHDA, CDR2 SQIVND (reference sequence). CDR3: CASRTLYSNQPQHF. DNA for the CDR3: TGTGCCAGTAGGACACTTTATAGCAATCAGCCCCAGCATTTT.

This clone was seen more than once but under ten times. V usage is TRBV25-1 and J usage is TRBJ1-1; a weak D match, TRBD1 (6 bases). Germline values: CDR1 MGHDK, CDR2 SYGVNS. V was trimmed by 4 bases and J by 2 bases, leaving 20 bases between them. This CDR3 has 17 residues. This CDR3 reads CASSGWGRGAHNTEAFF. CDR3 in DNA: TGTGCCAGCAGTGGTTGGGGTCGGGGGGCGCATAACACTGAAGCTTTCTTT.

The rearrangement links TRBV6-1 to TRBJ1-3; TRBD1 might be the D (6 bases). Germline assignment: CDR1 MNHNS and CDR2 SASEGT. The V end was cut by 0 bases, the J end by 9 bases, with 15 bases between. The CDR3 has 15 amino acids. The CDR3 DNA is TGTGCCAGCAGTGAAGCGGCGCGGGGGGGCCGCACCATATATTTT. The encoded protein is CASSEAARGGRTIYF.

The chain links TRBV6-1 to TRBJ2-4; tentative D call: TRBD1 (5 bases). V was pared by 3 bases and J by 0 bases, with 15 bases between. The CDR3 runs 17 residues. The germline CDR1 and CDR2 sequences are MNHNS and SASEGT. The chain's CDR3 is CASSDRGGSLAKNIQYF. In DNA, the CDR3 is TGTGCCAGCAGTGATAGGGGCGGCAGTCTAGCCAAAAACATTCAGTACTTC.

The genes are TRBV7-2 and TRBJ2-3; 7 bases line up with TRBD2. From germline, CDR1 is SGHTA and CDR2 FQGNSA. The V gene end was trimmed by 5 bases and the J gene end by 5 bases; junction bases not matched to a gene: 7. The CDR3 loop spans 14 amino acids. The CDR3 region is CASSPGLEVDTQYF. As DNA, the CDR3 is TGTGCCAGCAGCCCCGGACTAGAGGTAGATACGCAGTATTTT.

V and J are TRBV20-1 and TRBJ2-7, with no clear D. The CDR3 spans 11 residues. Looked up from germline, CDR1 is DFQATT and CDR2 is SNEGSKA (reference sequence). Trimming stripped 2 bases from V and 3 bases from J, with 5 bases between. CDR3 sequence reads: CSARRFYEQYF. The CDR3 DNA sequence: TGCAGTGCTAGACGATTCTACGAGCAGTACTTC.

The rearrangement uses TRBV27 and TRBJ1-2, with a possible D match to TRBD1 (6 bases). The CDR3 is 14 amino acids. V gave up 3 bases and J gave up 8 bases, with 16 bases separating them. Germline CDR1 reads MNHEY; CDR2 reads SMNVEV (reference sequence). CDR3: CASSFTGMVGGYTF. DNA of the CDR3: TGTGCCAGCAGTTTTACAGGGATGGTGGGGGGCTACACCTTC.

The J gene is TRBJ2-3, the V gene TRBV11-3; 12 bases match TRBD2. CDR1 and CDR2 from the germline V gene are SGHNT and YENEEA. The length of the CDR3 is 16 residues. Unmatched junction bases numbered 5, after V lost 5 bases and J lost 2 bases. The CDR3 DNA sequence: TGTGCCAGCAGCGTCGGACTAGCGGGGAACACAGATACGCAGTATTTT. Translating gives CASSVGLAGNTDTQYF.

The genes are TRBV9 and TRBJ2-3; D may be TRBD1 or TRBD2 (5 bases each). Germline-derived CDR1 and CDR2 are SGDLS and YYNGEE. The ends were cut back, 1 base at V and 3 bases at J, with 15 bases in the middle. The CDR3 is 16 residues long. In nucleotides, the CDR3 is TGTGCCAGCAGCGTACAAGGGACGGGGTGGACAGATACGCAGTATTTT. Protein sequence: CASSVQGTGWTDTQYF. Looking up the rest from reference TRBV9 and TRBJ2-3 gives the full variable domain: DSGVTQTPKHLITATGQRVTLRCSPRSGDLSVYWYQQSLDQGLQFLIQYYNGEERAKGNILERFSAQQFPDLHSELNLSSLELGDSALYFCASSVQGTGWTDTQYFGPGTRLTVL.

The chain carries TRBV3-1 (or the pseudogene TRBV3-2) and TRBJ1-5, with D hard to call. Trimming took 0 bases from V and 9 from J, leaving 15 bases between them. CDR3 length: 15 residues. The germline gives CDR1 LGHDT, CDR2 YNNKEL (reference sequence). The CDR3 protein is CASSQDTSGIWPQHF. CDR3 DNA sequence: TGTGCCAGCAGCCAAGATACGTCAGGCATTTGGCCCCAGCATTTT.

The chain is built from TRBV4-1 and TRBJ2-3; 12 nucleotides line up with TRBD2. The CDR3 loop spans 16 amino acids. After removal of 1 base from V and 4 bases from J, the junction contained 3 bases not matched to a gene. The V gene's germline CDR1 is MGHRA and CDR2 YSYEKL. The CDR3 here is CASSQALAGGSDTQYF. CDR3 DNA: TGCGCCAGCAGCCAAGCTCTAGCGGGGGGGTCAGATACGCAGTATTTT.

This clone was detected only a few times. The CDR3: CASLWNNEQFF. In nucleotides, the CDR3 is TGTGCCAGCCTCTGGAACAATGAGCAGTTCTTC. This chain links TRBV7-9 with TRBJ2-1, with D uncertain. Germline CDR1 SEHNR, CDR2 FQNEAQ (reference sequence). V gave up 8 bases and J gave up 5 bases, with 7 bases separating them. The CDR3 is 11 amino acids.

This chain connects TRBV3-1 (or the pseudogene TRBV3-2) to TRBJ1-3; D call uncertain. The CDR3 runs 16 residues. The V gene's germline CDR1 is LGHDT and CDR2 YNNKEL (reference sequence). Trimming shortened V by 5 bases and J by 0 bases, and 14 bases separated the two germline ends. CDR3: CASSWAGKSSGNTIYF. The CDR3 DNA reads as TGTGCCAGCAGCTGGGCCGGAAAAAGCTCTGGAAACACCATATATTTT.

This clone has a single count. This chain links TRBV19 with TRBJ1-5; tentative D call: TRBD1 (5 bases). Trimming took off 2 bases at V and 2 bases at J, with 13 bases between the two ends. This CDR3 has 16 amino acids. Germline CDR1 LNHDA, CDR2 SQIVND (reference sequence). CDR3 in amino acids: CASSIRGGAGNQPQHF. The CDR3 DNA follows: TGTGCCAGTAGTATACGAGGAGGGGCGGGCAATCAGCCCCAGCATTTT.

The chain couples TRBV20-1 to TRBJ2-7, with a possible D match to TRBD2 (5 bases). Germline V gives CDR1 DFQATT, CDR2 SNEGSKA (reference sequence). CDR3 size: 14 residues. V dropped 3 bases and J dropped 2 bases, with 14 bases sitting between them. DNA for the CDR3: TGCAGTGCTAGTCCGTGGACTGAAACCTACGAGCAGTACTTC. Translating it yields CSASPWTETYEQYF.

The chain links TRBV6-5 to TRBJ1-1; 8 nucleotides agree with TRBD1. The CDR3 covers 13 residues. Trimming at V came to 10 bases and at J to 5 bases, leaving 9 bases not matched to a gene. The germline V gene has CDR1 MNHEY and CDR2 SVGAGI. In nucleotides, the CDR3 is TGTGCCATCGCAGTCCAGGGGGCTACTGAAGCTTTCTTT. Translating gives CAIAVQGATEAFF.

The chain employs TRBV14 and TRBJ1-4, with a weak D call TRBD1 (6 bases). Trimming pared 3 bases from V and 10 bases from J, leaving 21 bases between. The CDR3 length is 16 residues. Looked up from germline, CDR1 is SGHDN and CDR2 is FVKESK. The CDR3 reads CASSQITGLGRGKLFF. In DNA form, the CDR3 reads TGTGCCAGCAGCCAGATTACAGGGTTGGGGAGAGGAAAACTGTTTTTT.

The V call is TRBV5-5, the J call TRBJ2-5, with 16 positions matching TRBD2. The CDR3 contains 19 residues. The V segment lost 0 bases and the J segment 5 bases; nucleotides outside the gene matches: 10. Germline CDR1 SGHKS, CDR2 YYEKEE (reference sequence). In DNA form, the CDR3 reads TGTGCCAGCAGCTTGGGATTCGGGACTAGCGGGGGGGCCCTTGAGACCCAGTACTTC. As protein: CASSLGFGTSGGALETQYF.

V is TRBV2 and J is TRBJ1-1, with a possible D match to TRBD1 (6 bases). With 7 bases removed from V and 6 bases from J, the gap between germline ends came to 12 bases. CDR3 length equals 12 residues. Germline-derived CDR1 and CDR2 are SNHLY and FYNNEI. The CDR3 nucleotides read TGTGCCAGCACAAAGGGGGGCGCTGAAGCTTTCTTT. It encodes CASTKGGAEAFF.

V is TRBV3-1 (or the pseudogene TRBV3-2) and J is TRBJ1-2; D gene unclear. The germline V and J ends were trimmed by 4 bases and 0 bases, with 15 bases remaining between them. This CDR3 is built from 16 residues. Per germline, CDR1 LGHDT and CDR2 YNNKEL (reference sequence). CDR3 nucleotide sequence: TGTGCCAGCAGCCTTTGGGGTACAGCGGCTAACTATGGCTACACCTTC. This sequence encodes CASSLWGTAANYGYTF.

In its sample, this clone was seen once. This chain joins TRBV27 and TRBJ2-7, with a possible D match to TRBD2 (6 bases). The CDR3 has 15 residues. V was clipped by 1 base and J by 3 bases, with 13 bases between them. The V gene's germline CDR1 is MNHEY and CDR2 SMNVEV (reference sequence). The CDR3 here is CASSLYGDLGYEQYF. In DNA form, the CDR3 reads TGTGCCAGCAGTTTATATGGGGACTTGGGCTACGAGCAGTACTTC.

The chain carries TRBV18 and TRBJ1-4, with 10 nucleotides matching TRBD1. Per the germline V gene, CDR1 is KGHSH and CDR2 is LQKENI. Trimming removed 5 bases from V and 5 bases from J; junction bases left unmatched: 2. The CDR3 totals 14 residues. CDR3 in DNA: TGTGCCAGCTCATCGGACAGGGGGAATGAAAAACTGTTTTTT. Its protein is CASSSDRGNEKLFF.

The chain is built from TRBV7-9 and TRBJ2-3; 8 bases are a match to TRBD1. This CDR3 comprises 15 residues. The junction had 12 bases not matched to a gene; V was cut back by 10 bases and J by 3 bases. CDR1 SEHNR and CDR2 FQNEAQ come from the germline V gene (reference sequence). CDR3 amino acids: CATGGPGGLTDTQYF. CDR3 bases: TGTGCCACTGGGGGGCCAGGGGGCCTGACAGATACGCAGTATTTT.

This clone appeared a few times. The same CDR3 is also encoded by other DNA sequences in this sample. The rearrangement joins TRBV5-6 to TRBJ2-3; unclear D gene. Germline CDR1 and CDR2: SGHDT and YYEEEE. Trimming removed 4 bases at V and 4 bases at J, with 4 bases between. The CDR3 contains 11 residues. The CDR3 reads CASSLADTQYF. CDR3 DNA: TGTGCCAGCAGCCTGGCAGATACGCAGTATTTT.

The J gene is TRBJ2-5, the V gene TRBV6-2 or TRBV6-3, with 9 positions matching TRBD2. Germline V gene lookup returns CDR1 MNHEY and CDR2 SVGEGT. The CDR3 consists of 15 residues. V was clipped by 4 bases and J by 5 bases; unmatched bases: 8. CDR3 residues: CASSWSSGRGETQYF. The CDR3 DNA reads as TGTGCCAGCAGTTGGAGTAGCGGGAGAGGCGAGACCCAGTACTTC.

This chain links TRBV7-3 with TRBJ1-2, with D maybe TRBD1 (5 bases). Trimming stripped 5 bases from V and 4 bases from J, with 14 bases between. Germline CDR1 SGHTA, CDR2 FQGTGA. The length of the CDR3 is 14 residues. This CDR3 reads CASSPGNGGYGYTF. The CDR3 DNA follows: TGTGCCAGCAGCCCAGGGAATGGGGGCTATGGCTACACCTTC.

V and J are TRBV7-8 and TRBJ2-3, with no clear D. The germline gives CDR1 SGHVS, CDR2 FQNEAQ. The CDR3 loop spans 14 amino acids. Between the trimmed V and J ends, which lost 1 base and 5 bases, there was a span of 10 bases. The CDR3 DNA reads TGTGCCAGCAGCTTAGGACCCCTCTTAGATACGCAGTATTTT. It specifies CASSLGPLLDTQYF.

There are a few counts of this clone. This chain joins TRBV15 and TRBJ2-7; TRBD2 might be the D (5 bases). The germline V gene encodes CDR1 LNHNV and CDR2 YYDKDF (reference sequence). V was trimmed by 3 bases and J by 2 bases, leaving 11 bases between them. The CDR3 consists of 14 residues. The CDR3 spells CATSSLAGTYEQYF. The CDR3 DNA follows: TGTGCCACCAGCAGTCTGGCGGGTACCTACGAGCAGTACTTC.

The CDR3 sequence: CARADRNEETQYF. DNA for the CDR3: TGTGCCAGGGCCGACAGGAATGAAGAGACCCAGTACTTC. The V call is TRBV2, the J call TRBJ2-5, with a tentative D call TRBD1 (6 bases). The CDR3 extends over 13 amino acids. CDR1 and CDR2 from the germline V gene are SNHLY and FYNNEI. Trimming shortened V by 9 bases and J by 3 bases, and 14 bases separated the two germline ends. Full variable domain (rest looked up from reference TRBV2 and TRBJ2-5): EPEVTQTPSHQVTQMGQEVILRCVPISNHLYFYWYRQILGQKVEFLVSFYNNEISEKSEIFDDQFSVERPDGSNFTLKIRSTKLEDSAMYFCARADRNEETQYFGPGTRLLVL.